These T cell receptor beta chains were read from a single sample in a study of T cell repertoires in cytomegalovirus infection. TCRdb re-called the reads through MiXCR, storing one row per CDR3 protein. The sample shows some 310,000 distinct CDR3 sequences, approximately 25% of them seen only once. These receptors' targets are unknown. The material sequenced was cultured PBMCs, taken from culture after CMV antigen stimulation. Every receptor here comes from a human donor in good health (CMV status not recorded). Some clones in this sample may be carry-over from other donors' samples. Each CDR3 is given with its conserved first and last residue. A D gene is named only where the DNA matches it firmly. Some rows have no size entry. The others give once, few or many, or a class for an expanded clone.

CDR3aa: CASSQEGKGLRGNTEAFF; CDR3nt: TGCGCCAGCAGCCAAGAGGGAAAGGGGTTGAGAGGAAACACTGAAGCTTTCTTT; d_gene: .; abundance: few; v_gene: TRBV4-1; j_gene: TRBJ1-1; len: 18
CDR3aa: CATSDRSETPYNEQFF; CDR3nt: TGTGCCACCAGTGATCGTAGCGAGACCCCCTACAATGAGCAGTTCTTC; d_gene: .; abundance: .; v_gene: TRBV24-1; j_gene: TRBJ2-1; len: 16
CDR3aa: CASRPTGQGSPGSSALYGYTF; CDR3nt: TGTGCCAGCAGACCCACGGGACAGGGTTCCCCCGGCTCATCGGCCCTCTATGGCTACACCTTC; d_gene: TRBD1; abundance: .; v_gene: TRBV6-5; j_gene: TRBJ1-2; len: 21
CDR3aa: CASSSTGLGNTEAFF; CDR3nt: TGTGCCAGCAGTTCAACAGGCCTTGGGAACACTGAAGCTTTCTTT; d_gene: .; abundance: .; v_gene: TRBV27; j_gene: TRBJ1-1; len: 15
CDR3aa: CASTPRAREGASEQFF; CDR3nt: TGTGCCAGCACTCCCCGGGCGCGGGAGGGTGCGAGTGAGCAGTTCTTC; d_gene: TRBD2; abundance: .; v_gene: TRBV7-6; j_gene: TRBJ2-1; len: 16
CDR3aa: CASSYSKDTQYF; CDR3nt: TGTGCCAGCAGTTACTCGAAAGATACGCAGTATTTT; d_gene: .; abundance: many; v_gene: TRBV6-2/TRBV6-3; j_gene: TRBJ2-3; len: 12
CDR3aa: CASSTRQGDWNQPQHF; CDR3nt: TGTGCCAGCAGTACCCGACAGGGGGATTGGAATCAGCCCCAGCATTTT; d_gene: TRBD1; abundance: .; v_gene: TRBV27; j_gene: TRBJ1-5; len: 16
CDR3aa: CSARARGYNEQFF; CDR3nt: TGCAGTGCTAGAGCCCGCGGGTACAATGAGCAGTTCTTC; d_gene: .; abundance: .; v_gene: TRBV20-1; j_gene: TRBJ2-1; len: 13
CDR3aa: CASSLPREWKTQYF; CDR3nt: TGTGCCAGCAGCTTGCCGCGGGAGTGGAAGACCCAGTACTTC; d_gene: TRBD2; abundance: .; v_gene: TRBV5-6; j_gene: TRBJ2-5; len: 14
CDR3aa: CASSLDRANYGYTF; CDR3nt: TGTGCCAGCAGTCTTGACAGAGCTAACTATGGCTACACCTTC; d_gene: .; abundance: many; v_gene: TRBV7-2; j_gene: TRBJ1-2; len: 14